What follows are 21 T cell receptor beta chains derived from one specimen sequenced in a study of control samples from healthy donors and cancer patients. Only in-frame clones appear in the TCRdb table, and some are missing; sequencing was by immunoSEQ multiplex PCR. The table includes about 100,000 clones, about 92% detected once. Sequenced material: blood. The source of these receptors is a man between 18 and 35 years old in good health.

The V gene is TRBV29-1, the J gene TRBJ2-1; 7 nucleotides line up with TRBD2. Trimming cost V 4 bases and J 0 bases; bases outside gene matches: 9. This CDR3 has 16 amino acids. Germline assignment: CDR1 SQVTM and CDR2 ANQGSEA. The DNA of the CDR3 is TGCAGCGTTGTAGGGTACGGCGGGAGCTCCTACAATGAGCAGTTCTTC. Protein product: CSVVGYGGSSYNEQFF.

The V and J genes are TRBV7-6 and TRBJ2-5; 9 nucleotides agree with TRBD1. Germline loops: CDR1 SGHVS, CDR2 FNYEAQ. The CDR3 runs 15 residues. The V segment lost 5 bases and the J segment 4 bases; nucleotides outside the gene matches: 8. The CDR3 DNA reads TGTGCCAGCAGCCCAGGGACAGGGAGTGGAGAGACCCAGTACTTC. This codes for CASSPGTGSGETQYF.

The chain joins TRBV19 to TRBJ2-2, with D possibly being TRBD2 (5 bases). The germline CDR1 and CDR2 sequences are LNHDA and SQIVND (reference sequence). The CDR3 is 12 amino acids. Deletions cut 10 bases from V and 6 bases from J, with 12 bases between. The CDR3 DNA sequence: TGTGCCACCCTACACGGGGCCGGGGAGCTGTTTTTT. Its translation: CATLHGAGELFF.

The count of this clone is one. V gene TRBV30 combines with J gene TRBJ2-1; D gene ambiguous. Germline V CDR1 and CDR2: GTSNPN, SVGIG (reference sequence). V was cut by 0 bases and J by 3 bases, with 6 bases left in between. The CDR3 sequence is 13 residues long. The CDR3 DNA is TGTGCCTGGAGTGTTATACTCTACAATGAGCAGTTCTTC. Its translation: CAWSVILYNEQFF.

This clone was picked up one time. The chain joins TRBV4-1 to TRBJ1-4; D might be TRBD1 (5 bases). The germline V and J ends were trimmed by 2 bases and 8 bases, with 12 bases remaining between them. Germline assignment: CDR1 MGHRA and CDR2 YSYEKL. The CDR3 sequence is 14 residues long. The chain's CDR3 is CASSQQRGWEKLFF. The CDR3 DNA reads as TGCGCCAGCAGCCAACAAAGGGGTTGGGAAAAACTGTTTTTT.

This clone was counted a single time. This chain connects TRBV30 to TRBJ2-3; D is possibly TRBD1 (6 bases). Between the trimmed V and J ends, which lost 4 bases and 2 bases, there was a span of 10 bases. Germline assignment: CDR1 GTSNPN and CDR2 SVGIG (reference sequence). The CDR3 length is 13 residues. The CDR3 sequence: CAWNTGPTDTQYF. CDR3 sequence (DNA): TGTGCCTGGAATACAGGGCCCACAGATACGCAGTATTTT.

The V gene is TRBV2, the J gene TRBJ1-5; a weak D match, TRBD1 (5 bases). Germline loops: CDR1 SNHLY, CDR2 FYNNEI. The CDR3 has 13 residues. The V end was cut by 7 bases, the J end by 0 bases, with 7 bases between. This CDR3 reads CASTGHSNQPQHF. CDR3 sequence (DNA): TGTGCCAGCACAGGACATAGCAATCAGCCCCAGCATTTT.

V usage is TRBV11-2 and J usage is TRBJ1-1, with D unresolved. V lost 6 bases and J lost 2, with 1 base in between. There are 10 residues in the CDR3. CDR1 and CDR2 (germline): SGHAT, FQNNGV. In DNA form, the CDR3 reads TGTGCCAGCAGTAACACTGAAGCTTTCTTT. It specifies CASSNTEAFF.

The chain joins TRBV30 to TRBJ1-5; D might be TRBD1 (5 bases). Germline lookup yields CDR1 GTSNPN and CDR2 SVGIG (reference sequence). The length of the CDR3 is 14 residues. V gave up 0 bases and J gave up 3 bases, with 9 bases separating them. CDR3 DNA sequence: TGTGCCTGGAGTGTAGACAGCCTCAATCAGCCCCAGCATTTT. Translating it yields CAWSVDSLNQPQHF.

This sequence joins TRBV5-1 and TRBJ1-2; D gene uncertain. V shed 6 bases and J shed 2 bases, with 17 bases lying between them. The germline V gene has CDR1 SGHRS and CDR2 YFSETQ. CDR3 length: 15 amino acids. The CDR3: CASTQTQAGNYGYTF. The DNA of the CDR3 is TGCGCCAGCACCCAAACCCAGGCCGGGAACTATGGCTACACCTTC.

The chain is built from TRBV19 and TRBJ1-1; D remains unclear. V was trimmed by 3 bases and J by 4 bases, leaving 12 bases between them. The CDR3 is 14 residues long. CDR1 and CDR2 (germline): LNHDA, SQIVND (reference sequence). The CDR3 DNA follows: TGTGCCAGTAGTATTGGAGTAGAAGGCACTGAAGCTTTCTTT. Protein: CASSIGVEGTEAFF. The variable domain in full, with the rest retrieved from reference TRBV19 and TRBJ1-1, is DGGITQSPKYLFRKEGQNVTLSCEQNLNHDAMYWYRQDPGQGLRLIYYSQIVNDFQKGDIAEGYSVSREKKESFPLTVTSAQKNPTAFYLCASSIGVEGTEAFFGQGTRLTVV.

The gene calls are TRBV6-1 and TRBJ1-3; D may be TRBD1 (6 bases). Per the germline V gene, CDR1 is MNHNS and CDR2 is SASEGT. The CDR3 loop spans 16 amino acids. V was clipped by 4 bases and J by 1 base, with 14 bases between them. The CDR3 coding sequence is TGTGCCAGCAGTGTAACACAGGGTGAATCTGGAAACACCATATATTTT. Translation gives CASSVTQGESGNTIYF.

The CDR3 spells CASSMRGVSPHQPQHF. The DNA for the CDR3 is TGTGCCAGTAGTATGAGGGGGGTCAGTCCCCATCAGCCCCAGCATTTT. This chain connects TRBV19 to TRBJ1-5; D may be TRBD1 (6 bases). Germline assignment: CDR1 LNHDA and CDR2 SQIVND (reference sequence). V shed 3 bases and J shed 5 bases, with 17 bases lying between them. This CDR3 spans 16 amino acids.

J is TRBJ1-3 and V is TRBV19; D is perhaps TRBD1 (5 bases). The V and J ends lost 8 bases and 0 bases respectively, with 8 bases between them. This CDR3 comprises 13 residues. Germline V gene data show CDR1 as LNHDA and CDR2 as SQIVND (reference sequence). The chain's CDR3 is CASHRSSGNTIYF. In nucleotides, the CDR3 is TGTGCCAGTCACAGGAGCTCTGGAAACACCATATATTTT.

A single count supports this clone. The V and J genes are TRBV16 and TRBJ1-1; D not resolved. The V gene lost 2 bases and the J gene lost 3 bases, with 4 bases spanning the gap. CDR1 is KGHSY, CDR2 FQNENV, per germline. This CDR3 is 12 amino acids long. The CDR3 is CASSQGDTEAFF. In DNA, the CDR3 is TGTGCCAGCAGCCAAGGAGACACTGAAGCTTTCTTT.

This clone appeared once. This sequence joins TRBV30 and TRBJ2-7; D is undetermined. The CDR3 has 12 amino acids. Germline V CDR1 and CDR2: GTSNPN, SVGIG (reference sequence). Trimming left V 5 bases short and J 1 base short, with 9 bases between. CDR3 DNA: TGTGCCTGGGCAGAGAAATCCTACGAGCAGTACTTC. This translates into CAWAEKSYEQYF.

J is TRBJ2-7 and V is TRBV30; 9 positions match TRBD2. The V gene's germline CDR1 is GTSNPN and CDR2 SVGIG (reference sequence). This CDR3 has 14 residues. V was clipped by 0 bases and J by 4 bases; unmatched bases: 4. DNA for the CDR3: TGTGCCTGGAGTGTAAAAGCGGGGGGATACGAGCAGTACTTC. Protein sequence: CAWSVKAGGYEQYF.

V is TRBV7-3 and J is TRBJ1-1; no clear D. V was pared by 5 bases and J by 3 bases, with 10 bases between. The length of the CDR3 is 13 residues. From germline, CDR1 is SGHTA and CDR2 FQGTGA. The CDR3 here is CASSQMGYTEAFF. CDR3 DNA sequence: TGTGCCAGCAGCCAAATGGGGTACACTGAAGCTTTCTTT.

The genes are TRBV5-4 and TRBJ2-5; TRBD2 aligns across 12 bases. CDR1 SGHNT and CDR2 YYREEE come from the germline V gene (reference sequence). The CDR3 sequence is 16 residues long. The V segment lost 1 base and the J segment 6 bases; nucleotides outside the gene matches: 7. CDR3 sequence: CASSLSSGGAVQTQYF. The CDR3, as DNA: TGTGCCAGCAGCTTGTCTAGCGGGGGGGCCGTCCAGACCCAGTACTTC.

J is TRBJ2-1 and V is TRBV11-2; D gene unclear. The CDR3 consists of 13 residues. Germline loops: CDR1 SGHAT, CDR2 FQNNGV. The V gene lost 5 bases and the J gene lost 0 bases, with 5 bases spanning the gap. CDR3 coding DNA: TGTGCCAGCAGCCGAAACTCCTACAATGAGCAGTTCTTC. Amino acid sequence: CASSRNSYNEQFF.

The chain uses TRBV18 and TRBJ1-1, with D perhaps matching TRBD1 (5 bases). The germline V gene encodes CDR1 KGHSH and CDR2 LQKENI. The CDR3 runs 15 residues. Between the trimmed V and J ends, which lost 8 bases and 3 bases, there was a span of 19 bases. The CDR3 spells CASTTLGGWDTEAFF. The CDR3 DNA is TGTGCCAGCACAACTCTGGGGGGATGGGACACTGAAGCTTTCTTT.